Presented here are 5 T cell receptor beta chains from one specimen sequenced in a study of cytomegalovirus exposure and HLA in healthy donors (dated by TCRdb to about 2017). Library method: the immunoSEQ multiplex PCR assay. A mixture of 60 forward primers for TCR Vbeta segments and 13 reverse primers for TCR Jbeta segments was used in the multiplex PCR. TCRdb carries this immuneACCESS record with in-frame sequences only. Its versions omit some clonotypes, under half of them owing to an unresolved V gene in the studies checked, with the rest unexplained. The sample has roughly 180,000 clones on record, about 82% of them singletons. The ten biggest clones cover around 0.8% of the sample. Sequencing used PBMCs. These receptors came from a woman aged 18 to 35 in good health and CMV-seronegative.

The rearrangement uses TRBV29-1 and TRBJ1-2, with D possibly matching TRBD1 (6 bases). Germline V CDR1 and CDR2: SQVTM, ANQGSEA. CDR3 length equals 16 residues. Trimming removed 4 bases from V and 1 base from J, with 19 bases in between. CDR3 DNA sequence: TGCAGCGTTGGGGGACGACAGGTTGAGATTAACTATGGCTACACCTTC. This translates into CSVGGRQVEINYGYTF.

The CDR3 DNA follows: TGTGCCAGCAGCTTTAGCGGCATCTCAGGAAATGAGCAGTTCTTC. Its protein product is CASSFSGISGNEQFF. The J gene is TRBJ2-1, the V gene TRBV11-1, with D possibly TRBD2 on 6 matching bases. The CDR3 runs to 15 residues. Germline values: CDR1 SGHAT, CDR2 FQDESV (reference sequence). The ends were cut back, 3 bases at V and 7 bases at J, with 16 bases in the middle.

The chain carries TRBV7-2 and TRBJ2-7; TRBD2 agrees at 12 bases. The junction had 4 bases not matched to a gene; V was cut back by 4 bases and J by 0 bases. CDR3 length: 16 amino acids. Germline V lookup: CDR1 SGHTA, CDR2 FQGNSA. CDR3 sequence: CASSWTSGASSYEQYF. DNA for the CDR3: TGTGCCAGCAGCTGGACTAGCGGGGCCTCCTCCTACGAGCAGTACTTC. Full variable domain (outside the CDR3, taken from reference TRBV7-2 and TRBJ2-7): GAGVSQSPSNKVTEKGKDVELRCDPISGHTALYWYRQSLGQGLEFLIYFQGNSAPDKSGLPSDRFSAERTGGSVSTLTIQRTQQEDSAVYLCASSWTSGASSYEQYFGPGTRLTVT.

For the CDR3, the DNA is TGTGCCAGCAGCTTAGCGGCAAGGGGGGGTTCGGACACTGAAGCTTTCTTT. Translation: CASSLAARGGSDTEAFF. The genes are TRBV7-9 and TRBJ1-1; D possibly corresponds to TRBD1 (6 bases). CDR1 SEHNR and CDR2 FQNEAQ come from the germline V gene (reference sequence). The CDR3 has 17 residues. V shed 0 bases and J shed 3 bases, with 17 bases lying between them.

In DNA, the CDR3 is TGTGCCATCAGTGATCACAGGGACGACAATCAGCCCCAGCATTTT. It codes for CAISDHRDDNQPQHF. The chain couples TRBV10-3 to TRBJ1-5; possible D gene TRBD1, 6 bases. Germline assignment: CDR1 ENHRY and CDR2 SYGVKD. Trimming took 3 bases from V and 3 from J, leaving 12 bases between them. There are 15 residues in the CDR3.